This T cell receptor beta chain came from a study of OX40 agonist ivuxolimab in advanced cancers. Looking at the study overall: Dose-escalation patients were diagnosed with hepatocellular carcinoma, melanoma, renal cell cancer or head and neck cancer.

Study results and limitations: Some patients without response likewise showed low normalized clonal expansion. By week 6 at 0.1 to 3.0 mg/kg, blood CD4+ and CD8+ T cells had expanded clonally.

Profiled with immunoSEQ multiplex PCR; TCRdb holds only in-frame clones, not every one. The table has around 54,000 clones, roughly 90% seen once. V dropped 3 bases and J dropped 4 bases, with 9 bases sitting between them. The CDR3 is 13 residues long. Germline-derived CDR1 and CDR2 are MNHNS and SASEGT. For this clone: Its cognate antigen is unknown.

The chain uses TRBV6-1 and TRBJ1-1, with D tentatively TRBD1 (5 bases). Specimen: CD4+ or CD8+ T cells sorted from blood, collected in a trial of the OX40 agonist ivuxolimab. This receptor was obtained from an adult with an advanced solid tumor such as melanoma, head and neck, liver or kidney cancer. CDR3 protein: CASSDRDFTEAFF. The CDR3 DNA reads as TGTGCCAGCAGTGACAGGGATTTCACTGAAGCTTTCTTT.